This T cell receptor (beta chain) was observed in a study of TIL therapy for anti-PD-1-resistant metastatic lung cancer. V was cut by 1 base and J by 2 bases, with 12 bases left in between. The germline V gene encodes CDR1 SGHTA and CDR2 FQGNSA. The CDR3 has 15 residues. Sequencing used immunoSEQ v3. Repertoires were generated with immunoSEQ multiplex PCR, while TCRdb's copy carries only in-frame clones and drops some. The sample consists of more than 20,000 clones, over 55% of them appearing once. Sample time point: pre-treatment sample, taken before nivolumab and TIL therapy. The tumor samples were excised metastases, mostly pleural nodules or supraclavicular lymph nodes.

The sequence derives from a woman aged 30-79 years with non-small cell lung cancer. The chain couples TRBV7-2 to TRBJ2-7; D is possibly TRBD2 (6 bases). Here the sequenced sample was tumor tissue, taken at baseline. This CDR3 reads CASSLDPAGTYEQYF. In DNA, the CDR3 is TGTGCCAGCAGCTTAGATCCCGCGGGGACCTACGAGCAGTACTTC.